The rows below give T cell receptor beta chains drawn from one sample of a study of OX40 agonist ivuxolimab in advanced cancers. The method was immunoSEQ multiplex PCR; TCRdb's version includes in-frame clones alone and lacks a portion of them. Of some 70,000 clones in the sample, about nine tenths are singletons; the top ten hold around 2.2%. Sequenced here: CD4+ or CD8+ T cells sorted from blood, sampled in a trial of the OX40 agonist ivuxolimab. Receptor source: an adult with an advanced solid tumor such as melanoma, head and neck, liver or kidney cancer. Each CDR3 is given with its conserved first and last residue. D genes are given only for firm matches. Clone size is stated in some rows and not others, as once, few, many or a class when expanded.

V gene	J gene	D gene	clone size	CDR3 DNA	CDR3 protein
TRBV7-3	TRBJ2-1	-	once	TGTGCCAGCAGCTTAAGGACGGGGGACGCTGAGCAGTTCTTC	CASSLRTGDAEQFF
TRBV28	TRBJ1-5	-	-	TGTGCCAGCAGGGTACAGCTACATCAGCCCCAGCATTTT	CASRVQLHQPQHF
TRBV30	TRBJ1-2	-	-	TGTGCCTGGAGTGTAGGTTTTGGCTACACCTTC	CAWSVGFGYTF
TRBV15	TRBJ1-5	-	-	TGTGCCACCAGCAGAGACCCTGAGAATCAGCCCCAGCATTTT	CATSRDPENQPQHF
TRBV6-5	TRBJ1-2	TRBD1	-	TGTGCCAGCAGAAGGGCCGGGACAGGGTCCTATGGCTACACCTTC	CASRRAGTGSYGYTF
TRBV7-2	TRBJ2-3	TRBD1	-	TGTGCCAGCAGCTGGGGACAGGGGGCTCAAGATACGCAGTATTTT	CASSWGQGAQDTQYF
TRBV18	TRBJ2-7	TRBD1	once	TGTGCCAGCTCACCCGACAGGGGGGGCTACGAGCAGTACTTC	CASSPDRGGYEQYF
TRBV7-6	TRBJ1-2	-	-	TGTGCCAGCAGCCCCAACCAGGGATTCACTAACTATGGCTACACCTTC	CASSPNQGFTNYGYTF
TRBV10-3	TRBJ1-4	-	once	TGTGCCATCAGTGAGTCGGGCCGGAATAATGAAAAACTGTTTTTT	CAISESGRNNEKLFF
TRBV5-1	TRBJ2-1	-	-	TGCGCCAGCAGCTTCTCCAGAGGGGGTGAGCAGTTCTTC	CASSFSRGGEQFF
TRBV7-2	TRBJ2-4	TRBD1	-	TGTGCCAGCAGCTTAGCGGAAGGGACAGGGTGGGACATTCAGTACTTC	CASSLAEGTGWDIQYF
TRBV7-7	TRBJ2-5	TRBD2	-	TGTGCCAGCAGCTTAAGACTAGCGGGAGGTTTACAAGAGACCCAGTACTTC	CASSLRLAGGLQETQYF
TRBV11-3	TRBJ2-1	TRBD2	-	TGTGCCAGCAGCTTAGATCGGTCTAGCGGGGGGCACGGGGAGCAGTTCTTC	CASSLDRSSGGHGEQFF
TRBV30	TRBJ2-5	-	-	TGTGCCTGGGAACAGAGTGAAGAGACCCAGTACTTC	CAWEQSEETQYF
TRBV18	TRBJ2-3	-	-	TGTGCCAGCTCACCGGGAAGGGGCCCAGATACGCAGTATTTT	CASSPGRGPDTQYF
TRBV7-6	TRBJ2-7	-	-	TGTGCCAGCAGCTTAAGTGTGGGGTTCTACGAGCAGTACTTC	CASSLSVGFYEQYF
TRBV6-6	TRBJ2-3	-	-	TGTGCCAGCAGTTACCCCGGACAGAACACAGATACGCAGTATTTT	CASSYPGQNTDTQYF
TRBV12-5	TRBJ2-6	-	-	TGTGCTAGTGGTTTCGAGAGTGCAGGACAAAGTCGGGCCAACGTCCTGACTTTC	CASGFESAGQSRANVLTF
TRBV2	TRBJ1-3	-	-	TGTGCCAGCAGTGAGCGACTGGCTGAACGGGGCACCATATATTTT	CASSERLAERGTIYF
TRBV5-1	TRBJ1-2	-	few	TGCGCCAGCAGCTTGGGCGCAGTCAACTATGGCTACACCTTC	CASSLGAVNYGYTF
TRBV7-8	TRBJ1-6	-	-	TGTGCCAGCAGCACCAGAAGCTCCTATAATTCACCCCTCCACTTT	CASSTRSSYNSPLHF
TRBV18	TRBJ2-7	TRBD2	once	TGTGCCAGCTTACCGGGACTAGCGGGAGGGGACGAGCAGTACTTC	CASLPGLAGGDEQYF
TRBV14	TRBJ2-1	-	-	TGTGCCAGCAGCCACCTCAATGAGCAGTTCTTC	CASSHLNEQFF
TRBV4-2	TRBJ1-2	TRBD1	once	TGTGCCAGCAGCCAAGATGAGGGGGCAATCTATGGCTACACCTTC	CASSQDEGAIYGYTF
TRBV4-2	TRBJ2-3	-	-	TGTGCCAGCAGCCCTCTCAGGGAAGTCACAGATACGCAGTATTTT	CASSPLREVTDTQYF
TRBV7-9	TRBJ2-5	TRBD1	-	TGTGCCAGCAGCCGGGACAGGGTGAGCGAGACCCAGTACTTC	CASSRDRVSETQYF
TRBV7-2	TRBJ1-3	-	-	TGTGCCAGCAGCTTAGACGGTCCCTCTGGAAACACCATATATTTT	CASSLDGPSGNTIYF
TRBV18	TRBJ1-2	-	once	TGTGCCAGCTCACCAGGGGACTATGGCTACACCTTC	CASSPGDYGYTF
TRBV2	TRBJ2-7	-	-	TGTGCCAGCATAAGGGAGACGGGTTCGTTGGAGCAGTACTTC	CASIRETGSLEQYF
TRBV7-9	TRBJ1-5	-	-	TGTGCCAGCAGCTTAGCGAGAGATCAGCCCCAGCATTTT	CASSLARDQPQHF
TRBV11-3	TRBJ1-2	-	-	TGCGCCAGCAGCTCTAGAGGTTCGGGACGGGACTATGGCTACACCTTC	CASSSRGSGRDYGYTF
TRBV9	TRBJ2-7	-	few	TGTGCCAGCAGCGCGGGGAATTCTTACGAGCAGTACTTC	CASSAGNSYEQYF
TRBV29-1	TRBJ2-3	-	-	TGCAGCGTTGGAAGAGATACGCAGTATTTT	CSVGRDTQYF
TRBV5-1	TRBJ2-5	TRBD2	-	TGCGCCAGCAGCTACGGGACTAGCGGGAGAGGGGGTGAGACCCAGTACTTC	CASSYGTSGRGGETQYF
TRBV10-3	TRBJ2-7	TRBD2	-	TGTGCCATCAGCCATAGTGGGGCGGGAGACTACGAGCAGTACTTC	CAISHSGAGDYEQYF
TRBV6-6	TRBJ1-1	-	few	TGTGCCAGCAGTTACACGTCAACTGAAGCTTTCTTT	CASSYTSTEAFF
TRBV19	TRBJ1-1	-	-	TGTGCCAGTAGCCGGGGTCGGGCTGAAGCTTTCTTT	CASSRGRAEAFF
TRBV10-1	TRBJ1-3	-	-	TGCGCCAGCTCAACCACCTCTGGAAACACCATATATTTT	CASSTTSGNTIYF
TRBV7-2	TRBJ2-7	-	-	TGTGCCAGCAGCACCTCCTACGAGCAGTACTTC	CASSTSYEQYF
TRBV28	TRBJ2-7	-	-	TGTGCCAGCAGTTTGCCCCCCGGGAACACCTACGAGCAGTACTTC	CASSLPPGNTYEQYF
TRBV10-3	TRBJ2-5	TRBD2	-	TGTGCCATCAGTGACGCCCAGCGGGGCGAGACCCAGTACTTC	CAISDAQRGETQYF
TRBV2	TRBJ2-3	-	once	TGTGCCAGCAGCTCCCGGACGGCTAGCCGGAAGACTAGCACAGATACGCAGTATTTT	CASSSRTASRKTSTDTQYF
TRBV28	TRBJ1-5	-	-	TGTGCCAGCAGAACAGGGCCAGGGGAGCCCCAGCATTTT	CASRTGPGEPQHF
TRBV6-5	TRBJ1-1	-	-	TGTGCCAGCAGTTTATTTAGGTCGAACACTGAAGCTTTCTTT	CASSLFRSNTEAFF
TRBV5-1	TRBJ2-7	-	-	TGCGCCAGCAGCTTGGCCCCCACAGGCTACGAGCAGTACTTC	CASSLAPTGYEQYF
TRBV5-1	TRBJ2-1	-	-	TGCGCCAGCAGCTTGGTCCGGGGCTCCTACAATGAGCAGTTCTTC	CASSLVRGSYNEQFF
TRBV27	TRBJ2-2	-	-	TGTGCCAGCAGTCCGACTGCGCGGGTCTACACCGGGGAGCTGTTTTTT	CASSPTARVYTGELFF
TRBV29-1	TRBJ2-3	TRBD2	-	TGCAGCGTGCCGGGACTAGCGGGGCGGGGAGATACGCAGTATTTT	CSVPGLAGRGDTQYF
TRBV14	TRBJ2-7	-	-	TGTGCCAGCAGCCAAGTCAACAGGAGGGCCTACGAGCAGTACTTC	CASSQVNRRAYEQYF
TRBV5-1	TRBJ2-7	-	-	TGCGCCAGCAGCGCTGGGGGGATAGGCTGGGGCTCCGAGCAGTACTTC	CASSAGGIGWGSEQYF
TRBV7-8	TRBJ2-2	-	-	TGTGCCAGCAGCCCGACCCACGGGGCGGACACCGGGGAGCTGTTTTTT	CASSPTHGADTGELFF
TRBV25-1	TRBJ2-3	-	-	TGTGCCAGCAGTGAATCCGGGGTCGATACGCAGTATTTT	CASSESGVDTQYF
TRBV5-6	TRBJ1-6	-	-	TGTGCCAGCAGCTTGGAGGCGGCGGCCCCTAATTCACCCCTCCACTTT	CASSLEAAAPNSPLHF
TRBV6-1	TRBJ2-7	TRBD2	-	TGTGCCAGCAGTGAAGGACTAGCGGCCGCCTACGAGCAGTACTTC	CASSEGLAAAYEQYF